One sample yielded the 4 T cell receptor beta chains listed below, sequenced in a study of blood T cell repertoires in COVID-19 (TCRdb year 2020). The library was generated by the immunoSEQ multiplex PCR assay. Held by TCRdb, this immuneACCESS table contains in-frame sequences only and omits some clones. Under half of the omission traces to an unresolved V gene where checked; the cause of the rest is unknown. Recorded for this sample are approximately 50,000 clones; 86% of them occurred a single time. The ten largest clones add up to over 12% of the sample. Specimen: peripheral blood. The origin of the receptors is a human donor in a cohort sampled during active COVID-19.

V is TRBV2 and J is TRBJ1-4; D is ambiguous. V was shortened by 6 bases and J by 7 bases, with 6 bases between the two germline ends. The CDR3 length is 11 residues. Germline V gives CDR1 SNHLY, CDR2 FYNNEI. CDR3 nucleotides: TGTGCCAGCAGGGAGAGTGAAAAACTGTTTTTT. It yields the protein CASRESEKLFF.

This clone appeared once. This sequence joins TRBV6-5 and TRBJ2-5, with a weak D call TRBD2 (7 bases). CDR3 length: 15 residues. The V gene lost 6 bases and the J gene lost 6 bases, with 20 bases spanning the gap. CDR1 is MNHEY, CDR2 SVGAGI, per germline. The CDR3 nucleotides are TGTGCCAGCAGGGCCGGGGAGGGGGATGTGAAGACCCAGTACTTC. Its protein is CASRAGEGDVKTQYF.

This clone was seen only once. The chain carries TRBV18 and TRBJ2-3; no reliable D call. CDR3 length: 11 amino acids. The V and J ends lost 5 bases and 4 bases respectively, with 4 bases between them. The germline CDR1 and CDR2 sequences are KGHSH and LQKENI. The CDR3 loop is CASSSSDTQYF. The CDR3 DNA reads TGTGCCAGCTCATCATCAGATACGCAGTATTTT. Together with reference TRBV18 and TRBJ2-3, the CDR3 gives the full variable domain: NAGVMQNPRHLVRRRGQEARLRCSPMKGHSHVYWYRQLPEEGLKFMVYLQKENIIDESGMPKERFSAEFPKEGPSILRIQQVVRGDSAAYFCASSSSDTQYFGPGTRLTVL.

This chain uses TRBV29-1 with TRBJ1-6; D remains unclear. The CDR3 totals 14 residues. Germline V CDR1 and CDR2: SQVTM, ANQGSEA. The ends were cut back, 4 bases at V and 7 bases at J, with 14 bases in the middle. The CDR3 bases are TGCAGCGTTGGGCGTTCCCGGGAGAATTCACCCCTCCACTTT. The encoded protein is CSVGRSRENSPLHF.